This TCR beta chain was identified during a study of blood T cell repertoires in COVID-19. Background on the study: The United States, Italy and Spain supplied acute and convalescent COVID-19 samples. PBMCs, B-cell-depleted T cells, or T cells provided the cDNA or gDNA that made up the material.

In the original analysis: Using reference gene primer amplification, nucleated cell counts were estimated. Data came from immunoSEQ multiplex PCR; TCRdb stores just in-frame clones and leaves some out. V, J and clone size are taken as reported in that table, and D and trimming were inferred from the DNA itself. The sample lists fewer than 90,000 clones, around 90% occurring once. Per the germline V gene, CDR1 is LNHNV and CDR2 is YYDKDF (reference sequence). CDR3 length: 17 amino acids. J lost 9 bases, V lost 2 bases, and 13 bases had no gene match. This clone was detected only once. V usage is TRBV15 and J usage is TRBJ1-6; 7 nucleotides align to TRBD1. The sample was peripheral blood. This sequence originates from a woman of 80 years or more with active or convalescent COVID-19. CDR3 sequence: CATSRRAQTGLISPLHF. In DNA, the CDR3 is TGTGCCACCAGCAGAAGAGCCCAGACAGGGTTGATTTCACCCCTCCACTTT.